A single sample is the source of the 25 T cell receptor beta chains below, sequenced in a study of cytomegalovirus exposure and HLA in healthy donors (dated by TCRdb to about 2017). Libraries were made using the immunoSEQ multiplex PCR assay. A mixture of 60 forward primers for TCR Vbeta segments and 13 reverse primers for TCR Jbeta segments was used in the multiplex PCR. TCRdb provides this immuneACCESS table in a form limited to in-frame rearrangements. Some clones are lacking; in checked studies, under half of them reflect an unresolved V gene, and why the rest are absent is not known. The sample table records about 120,000 clones; 79% of these occur just once. The top ten constitute 3.5% to 4.5% of the sample. Source material: PBMCs. These receptors originate from a man aged 25 to 45 in good health and CMV-seropositive.

This clone was picked up a small number of times. The chain joins TRBV9 to TRBJ1-3; maybe TRBD1 (5 bases). The CDR3 extends over 14 amino acids. V gave up 0 bases and J gave up 5 bases, with 9 bases separating them. Germline V gives CDR1 SGDLS, CDR2 YYNGEE. The CDR3 loop reads CASSVENRRNTIYF. The DNA of the CDR3 is TGTGCCAGCAGCGTAGAAAACAGGAGAAACACCATATATTTT.

The chain has TRBV9 and TRBJ2-4, with 12 bases fitting TRBD2. The V segment lost 4 bases and the J segment 4 bases; nucleotides outside the gene matches: 3. CDR1 is SGDLS, CDR2 YYNGEE, per germline. The CDR3 is 15 residues long. CDR3 sequence: CASSPLAGGKNIQYF. The CDR3 nucleotides read TGTGCCAGCAGCCCCCTAGCGGGGGGGAAAAACATTCAGTACTTC.

The V call is TRBV12-1, the J call TRBJ2-1; no check of the table's D call, TRBD2, against the DNA was made. TRBV12-1 is listed as a pseudogene. This CDR3 is 17 amino acids long. In nucleotides, the CDR3 is TGTGCCAGCAGCAACGGGGGGACTAGCGGATCCTACAATGAGCAGTTCTTC. It specifies CASSNGGTSGSYNEQFF.

The chain carries TRBV6-1 and TRBJ1-1; a possible D gene is TRBD1 (6 bases). In germline, CDR1 is MNHNS, CDR2 SASEGT. Trimming left V 5 bases short and J 3 bases short, with 16 bases between. CDR3 length equals 15 residues. The CDR3 region has the DNA TGTGCCAGCAGTCTCCGGGACACCTTAGACACTGAAGCTTTCTTT. This encodes CASSLRDTLDTEAFF.

This rearrangement joins TRBV11-2 to TRBJ1-1, with a possible D match to TRBD1 (6 bases). V lost 5 bases, J lost 4 bases, and 17 bases lay in between. Per germline, CDR1 SGHAT and CDR2 FQNNGV. The CDR3 length is 15 residues. This chain's CDR3 is CASSHATQGPTEAFF. The CDR3 nucleotides are TGTGCCAGCAGCCACGCCACCCAGGGGCCCACTGAAGCTTTCTTT.

V usage is TRBV7-3 and J usage is TRBJ2-3, with TRBD1 matching 9 bases. CDR1 is SGHTA, CDR2 FQGTGA, per germline. The CDR3 runs 16 residues. The trim removed 5 bases at V and 4 bases at J, leaving 10 bases unmatched. CDR3 in amino acids: CASSQTGTGFADTQYF. CDR3 sequence (DNA): TGTGCCAGCAGCCAGACCGGGACAGGGTTTGCAGATACGCAGTATTTT.

This clone appeared a single time. This rearrangement joins TRBV7-3 to TRBJ2-1; 10 bases are a match to TRBD2. This CDR3 has 20 residues. Germline V gene sequence: CDR1 SGHTA, CDR2 FQGTGA. V gave up 2 bases and J gave up 0 bases; unmatched junction bases: 13. The CDR3 region is CASSLLVASGRPLSYNEQFF. The CDR3 nucleotides read TGTGCCAGCAGCTTATTAGTGGCTAGCGGGAGACCCCTCTCCTACAATGAGCAGTTCTTC.

V gene TRBV27 combines with J gene TRBJ2-5; TRBD2 matches at 10 bases. The CDR3 extends over 15 amino acids. In germline, CDR1 is MNHEY, CDR2 SMNVEV (reference sequence). With 2 bases clipped from V and 4 bases from J, the junction kept 4 bases outside the gene matches. The CDR3 DNA follows: TGTGCCAGCAGTTTAAAGCTAGCGGGAGTAGAGACCCAGTACTTC. Protein product: CASSLKLAGVETQYF.

This clone has a handful of counts. The chain combines TRBV9 with TRBJ2-1, with TRBD2 matching 10 bases. The CDR3 has 16 residues. Trimming removed 0 bases from V and 4 bases from J; junction bases left unmatched: 4. Germline V gene lookup returns CDR1 SGDLS and CDR2 YYNGEE. The CDR3, as DNA: TGTGCCAGCAGCGTAGCCCCTAGCGGGAGATACAATGAGCAGTTCTTC. Its protein is CASSVAPSGRYNEQFF.

This rearrangement joins TRBV19 to TRBJ1-5; 11 bases are a match to TRBD1. Per the germline V gene, CDR1 is LNHDA and CDR2 is SQIVND (reference sequence). The CDR3 consists of 18 residues. Losses at the gene ends were 6 bases for V and 0 bases for J; bases not matched to a gene: 10. This CDR3 reads CASRGTGQGDYSNQPQHF. CDR3 DNA: TGTGCCAGTAGGGGCACGGGACAGGGGGATTATAGCAATCAGCCCCAGCATTTT.

This chain uses TRBV5-1 with TRBJ2-7, with D perhaps TRBD1 (5 bases). The V end was cut by 4 bases, the J end by 3 bases, with 11 bases between. Per germline, CDR1 SGHRS and CDR2 YFSETQ. The CDR3 length is 13 residues. The CDR3 sequence is CASSPQGNYEQYF. CDR3 bases: TGCGCCAGCAGCCCTCAGGGAAACTACGAGCAGTACTTC.

The chain employs TRBV27 and TRBJ1-2; D call uncertain. CDR3 length: 14 amino acids. Germline V gene data show CDR1 as MNHEY and CDR2 as SMNVEV (reference sequence). With 5 bases removed from V and 4 bases from J, the gap between germline ends came to 14 bases. Here the CDR3 DNA reads TGTGCCAGCAGTGTCCTTCCGCTATCCTATGGCTACACCTTC. Translating it yields CASSVLPLSYGYTF.

V usage is TRBV27 and J usage is TRBJ1-5; 7 bases agree with TRBD1. Trimming removed 4 bases from V and 2 bases from J; junction bases left unmatched: 8. Germline CDR1 and CDR2: MNHEY and SMNVEV (reference sequence). The CDR3 contains 16 residues. This chain's CDR3 is CASSYTGVGGNQPQHF. The CDR3 coding sequence is TGTGCCAGCAGTTATACAGGGGTAGGAGGCAATCAGCCCCAGCATTTT.

The CDR3 here is CASNSFSGLLGNEQFF. Written as DNA, the CDR3 is TGTGCCAGCAACTCTTTTTCGGGTCTATTGGGCAATGAGCAGTTCTTC. The rearrangement links TRBV9 to TRBJ2-1; D is undetermined. V lost 6 bases and J lost 6, with 22 bases in between. The CDR3 runs to 16 residues. The V gene's germline CDR1 is SGDLS and CDR2 YYNGEE.

This chain joins TRBV6-6 and TRBJ2-5, with D perhaps matching TRBD2 (5 bases). The CDR3 contains 14 residues. The germline gives CDR1 MNHNY, CDR2 SVGAGI (reference sequence). V shed 7 bases and J shed 1 base, with 13 bases lying between them. CDR3 sequence: CASNPGEPQETQYF. The CDR3 nucleotides are TGTGCCAGCAATCCCGGGGAGCCCCAAGAGACCCAGTACTTC.

The CDR3 is CASSQEPGTPNTGELFF. The CDR3 coding sequence is TGTGCCAGCAGCCAAGAACCTGGGACTCCTAACACCGGGGAGCTGTTTTTT. V gene TRBV4-2 combines with J gene TRBJ2-2; D is perhaps TRBD2 (6 bases). The CDR3 contains 17 residues. The V gene lost 0 bases and the J gene lost 2 bases, with 13 bases spanning the gap. CDR1 and CDR2 (germline): LGHNA, YNFKEQ.

This clone was seen a single time. One junction end disagrees with the germline gene, perhaps due to a read error. V is TRBV13 and J is TRBJ2-6, with a possible D match to TRBD1 (5 bases). This CDR3 contains 15 residues. CDR1 and CDR2 (germline): PRHDT, FYEKMQ (reference sequence). The CDR3: CASSPDISGANGLTF. In DNA, the CDR3 is TGTGCCAGCAGCCCGGACATCTCTGGGGCCAACGGCCTGACTTTC.

The chain has TRBV2 and TRBJ2-5; maybe TRBD1 (5 bases). Germline V lookup: CDR1 SNHLY, CDR2 FYNNEI. Trimming took off 5 bases at V and 1 base at J, with 11 bases between the two ends. The CDR3 length is 14 residues. The CDR3 sequence is CASSRQYVQETQYF. In nucleotides, the CDR3 is TGTGCCAGCAGTAGACAGTATGTCCAAGAGACCCAGTACTTC.

The V gene is TRBV7-2, the J gene TRBJ1-1; TRBD1 matches 8 bases. Per germline, CDR1 SGHTA and CDR2 FQGNSA. This CDR3 has 17 amino acids. The trim removed 5 bases at V and 4 bases at J, leaving 15 bases unmatched. CDR3 nucleotides: TGTGCCAGCAGCCCTCCGAGGGCAGGGGGCGTGGGCACTGAAGCTTTCTTT. Its protein is CASSPPRAGGVGTEAFF.

This chain links TRBV20-1 with TRBJ2-3, with D uncertain. Trimming pared 6 bases from V and 1 base from J, leaving 2 bases between. CDR1 is DFQATT and CDR2 is SNEGSKA in the germline V gene (reference sequence). This CDR3 is built from 10 residues. The CDR3 spells CSAGTDTQYF. CDR3 coding DNA: TGCAGTGCCGGCACAGATACGCAGTATTTT.

The V call is TRBV19, the J call TRBJ2-7; D gene ambiguous. The CDR3 is 15 amino acids. CDR1 and CDR2 from the germline V gene are LNHDA and SQIVND (reference sequence). Trimming removed 3 bases from V and 3 bases from J, with 15 bases in between. CDR3: CASSIRRSTVYEQYF. The CDR3 DNA reads TGTGCCAGTAGTATCCGACGGAGCACTGTCTACGAGCAGTACTTC. Complete variable domain (other parts from reference TRBV19 and TRBJ2-7): DGGITQSPKYLFRKEGQNVTLSCEQNLNHDAMYWYRQDPGQGLRLIYYSQIVNDFQKGDIAEGYSVSREKKESFPLTVTSAQKNPTAFYLCASSIRRSTVYEQYFGPGTRLTVT.

This clone appeared a single time. V and J are TRBV7-9 and TRBJ1-1; TRBD1 aligns across 10 bases. CDR3 size: 16 residues. The trim removed 4 bases at V and 1 base at J, leaving 6 bases unmatched. Looked up from germline, CDR1 is SEHNR and CDR2 is FQNEAQ (reference sequence). CDR3 amino acids: CASSYPGQGTNTEAFF. The CDR3 DNA is TGTGCCAGCAGCTACCCGGGACAGGGGACGAACACTGAAGCTTTCTTT.

This chain connects TRBV6-1 to TRBJ1-2; the match to TRBD1 covers 8 bases. This CDR3 spans 15 amino acids. Trimming took 2 bases from V and 5 from J; bases not matched to a gene: 7. Germline V CDR1 and CDR2: MNHNS, SASEGT. The CDR3 DNA reads TGTGCCAGCAGTGAAATTTGGACAGGGCTTTATGGCTACACCTTC. This encodes CASSEIWTGLYGYTF.

CDR3 residues: CSIAAGTGGRYEQYF. In DNA form, the CDR3 reads TGTTCCATTGCCGCCGGGACAGGGGGCCGGTACGAGCAGTACTTC. The rearrangement joins TRBV7-9 to TRBJ2-7; 12 bases line up with TRBD1. Looked up from germline, CDR1 is SEHNR and CDR2 is FQNEAQ (reference sequence). The CDR3 spans 15 residues.

This clone was seen once. The J gene is TRBJ2-5, the V gene TRBV11-2, with 14 nucleotides matching TRBD2. J lost 0 bases, V lost 5 bases, and 11 bases had no gene match. The CDR3 extends over 19 amino acids. Germline V CDR1 and CDR2: SGHAT, FQNNGV. The CDR3 loop reads CASSPGTSGSLPHQETQYF. In DNA, the CDR3 is TGTGCCAGCAGCCCCGGGACTAGCGGGAGCTTACCCCACCAAGAGACCCAGTACTTC.